These T cell receptor beta chains were read from a single sample in a study of somatic mutations in cytotoxic T cells in rheumatoid arthritis. Assay used: immunoSEQ multiplex PCR; TCRdb lists only in-frame clones, some missing. The repertoire consists of 8,500 to 11,000 clones, with 81% occurring once and the leading ten covering around 20%. The sample was CD8+ T cells sorted from blood. The receptors derive from a woman aged 45-59 years in good health. Each CDR3 is given with its conserved first and last residue. D genes are given only for firm matches. The listing skips clone size in some rows; elsewhere it reads once, few, many or a size class.

V gene,J gene,CDR3 length,D gene,clone size,CDR3 protein,CDR3 DNA
TRBV5-1,TRBJ2-5,15,TRBD1,-,CASSPRRQGQETQYF,TGCGCCAGCAGCCCTAGAAGACAGGGCCAAGAGACCCAGTACTTC
TRBV7-9,TRBJ2-1,13,-,-,CASSGDVYNEQFF,TGTGCCAGCAGCGGAGACGTTTACAATGAGCAGTTCTTC
TRBV30,TRBJ2-5,13,TRBD2,-,CAWANGGLETQYF,TGTGCCTGGGCCAACGGGGGGTTGGAGACCCAGTACTTC
TRBV5-1,TRBJ2-7,15,-,-,CASSTLQGERNEQYF,TGCGCCAGCAGTACCCTACAGGGAGAGCGGAACGAGCAGTACTTC
TRBV4-3,TRBJ1-5,17,TRBD1,few,CASSQDIDRGIRQPQHF,TGCGCCAGCAGCCAAGACATAGACAGGGGAATACGTCAGCCCCAGCATTTT
TRBV4-2,TRBJ2-3,18,TRBD2,-,CASSPEEAGGSSTDTQYF,TGTGCCAGCAGCCCCGAGGAAGCGGGGGGCTCTAGCACAGATACGCAGTATTTT
TRBV14,TRBJ2-5,14,TRBD1,once,CASSPGQWKETQYF,TGTGCCAGCAGCCCGGGACAGTGGAAAGAGACCCAGTACTTC
TRBV4-2,TRBJ2-1,19,TRBD1,-,CASSQEGSRTGLSYNEQFF,TGTGCCAGCAGCCAAGAGGGATCCAGGACAGGTCTCTCCTACAATGAGCAGTTCTTC
TRBV27,TRBJ2-3,13,TRBD1,-,CATSGQGDDTQYF,TGTGCCACTTCGGGACAGGGAGATGATACGCAGTATTTT
TRBV15,TRBJ2-1,15,TRBD2,-,CATSTRASGRNEQFF,TGTGCCACCAGCACCAGAGCTAGCGGGAGAAATGAGCAGTTCTTC
TRBV18,TRBJ1-3,15,-,-,CASSPTGGLGNTIYF,TGTGCCAGCTCACCAACGGGAGGTCTGGGGAACACCATATATTTT
TRBV27,TRBJ2-1,15,TRBD2,-,CASTGLAEINNEQFF,TGTGCCAGCACTGGACTAGCGGAAATTAACAATGAGCAGTTCTTC
TRBV11-3,TRBJ2-1,15,TRBD2,-,CASSLEREGRNEQFF,TGTGCCAGCAGCTTAGAGCGGGAGGGCAGGAATGAGCAGTTCTTC
TRBV19,TRBJ1-2,14,TRBD1,-,CASRLQGANYGYTF,TGTGCCAGTAGATTACAGGGGGCGAACTATGGCTACACCTTC
TRBV29-1,TRBJ2-2,13,-,-,CSVGLMNTGELFF,TGCAGCGTCGGACTGATGAACACCGGGGAGCTGTTTTTT
TRBV6-6,TRBJ1-1,14,-,-,CASSYSTRNTEAFF,TGTGCCAGCAGTTACTCAACAAGGAACACTGAAGCTTTCTTT
TRBV18,TRBJ2-2,15,-,-,CASSETGHDTGELFF,TGTGCCAGCTCAGAGACGGGACATGACACCGGGGAGCTGTTTTTT
TRBV11-2,TRBJ2-3,12,-,-,CASSPSEQTQYF,TGTGCCAGCAGCCCCTCGGAGCAAACGCAGTATTTT
TRBV7-9,TRBJ2-7,12,-,medium-sized,CASSLGLGEQYF,TGTGCCAGCAGCTTGGGCTTAGGCGAGCAGTACTTC
TRBV27,TRBJ2-7,13,TRBD1,-,CASSLSGGYEQYF,TGTGCCAGCAGCCTCTCAGGGGGCTACGAGCAGTACTTC
TRBV7-2,TRBJ2-1,15,TRBD2,-,CASSLGGGPYNEQFF,TGTGCCAGCAGCTTAGGGGGGGGACCCTACAATGAGCAGTTCTTC
TRBV6-5,TRBJ2-1,15,-,once,CASKPRDISYNEQFF,TGTGCCAGCAAGCCACGGGACATCTCCTACAATGAGCAGTTCTTC